The rows below give T cell receptor beta chains drawn from one sample of a study of chemoradiotherapy in HPV16-positive cancers. Only in-frame clones appear in the TCRdb table, and some are missing; sequencing was by immunoSEQ multiplex PCR. The sample yields 4,200 or so clones, 65% to 85% seen once. This specimen consisted of tumor tissue, obtained from a patient who underwent chemoradiotherapy. The receptor source for this set is a human donor with HPV-associated anogenital cancer. Each CDR3 is given with its conserved first and last residue. A D gene is named only where the DNA matches it firmly. Expanded clones get a size class; other rows say once, few or many, or leave the size out.

d_call: .; v_call: TRBV6-1; j_call: TRBJ1-3; clone_size: few; cdr3_aa: CASSEVFGNTIYF; cdr3_nt: TGTGCCAGCAGTGAAGTTTTCGGAAACACCATATATTTT
d_call: .; v_call: TRBV10-2; j_call: TRBJ1-1; clone_size: .; cdr3_aa: CASREEGHWNTEAFF; cdr3_nt: TGCGCCAGCAGGGAGGAGGGACATTGGAACACTGAAGCTTTCTTT
d_call: TRBD2; v_call: TRBV9; j_call: TRBJ2-5; clone_size: .; cdr3_aa: CASSVGTSGRHVGRETQYF; cdr3_nt: TGTGCCAGCAGCGTAGGGACTAGCGGGAGACACGTCGGTAGGGAGACCCAGTACTTC
d_call: TRBD1; v_call: TRBV29-1; j_call: TRBJ2-1; clone_size: .; cdr3_aa: CSVTGGRIDEQFF; cdr3_nt: TGCAGCGTGACAGGGGGCAGAATCGATGAGCAGTTCTTC
d_call: .; v_call: TRBV10-3; j_call: TRBJ1-2; clone_size: .; cdr3_aa: CAITSGHRIEGYTF; cdr3_nt: TGTGCCATCACATCGGGACACAGGATTGAGGGCTACACCTTC
d_call: .; v_call: TRBV29-1; j_call: TRBJ2-2; clone_size: .; cdr3_aa: CGIIAGPSNTGELFF; cdr3_nt: TGCGGAATTATAGCAGGGCCGTCGAACACCGGGGAGCTGTTTTTT
d_call: .; v_call: TRBV25-1; j_call: TRBJ2-1; clone_size: few; cdr3_aa: CASSESYFSFF; cdr3_nt: TGTGCCAGCAGTGAATCCTATTTCTCGTTCTTC
d_call: .; v_call: TRBV4-3; j_call: TRBJ2-1; clone_size: .; cdr3_aa: CASSQFIRGNEQFF; cdr3_nt: TGCGCCAGCAGCCAATTTATACGGGGCAATGAGCAGTTCTTC
d_call: .; v_call: TRBV5-6; j_call: TRBJ2-7; clone_size: few; cdr3_aa: CASSLELGSYEQYF; cdr3_nt: TGTGCCAGCAGCTTGGAGTTAGGGTCCTACGAGCAGTACTTC
d_call: .; v_call: TRBV9; j_call: TRBJ2-1; clone_size: .; cdr3_aa: CASSKDPGGGNEQFF; cdr3_nt: TGTGCCAGCTCCAAGGACCCGGGTGGTGGCAATGAGCAGTTCTTC
d_call: .; v_call: TRBV6-5; j_call: TRBJ1-1; clone_size: .; cdr3_aa: CASFLTMNTEAFF; cdr3_nt: TGTGCCAGCTTTCTGACAATGAACACTGAAGCTTTCTTT
d_call: .; v_call: TRBV10-1; j_call: TRBJ1-1; clone_size: .; cdr3_aa: CASSARGATEAFF; cdr3_nt: TGCGCCAGCAGTGCCCGGGGGGCTACTGAAGCTTTCTTT
d_call: TRBD1; v_call: TRBV30; j_call: TRBJ2-7; clone_size: .; cdr3_aa: CAWSGTGYEQYF; cdr3_nt: TGTGCCTGGAGTGGGACAGGGTACGAGCAGTACTTC
d_call: TRBD1; v_call: TRBV25-1; j_call: TRBJ1-1; clone_size: .; cdr3_aa: CASKKGANTEAFF; cdr3_nt: TGTGCCAGCAAGAAGGGGGCAAACACTGAAGCTTTCTTT
d_call: .; v_call: TRBV30; j_call: TRBJ1-6; clone_size: .; cdr3_aa: CAWSGKGDMRNSPLHF; cdr3_nt: TGTGCCTGGAGTGGCAAAGGCGACATGAGAAATTCACCCCTCCACTTT
d_call: .; v_call: TRBV4-3; j_call: TRBJ2-5; clone_size: .; cdr3_aa: CASSRTASQETQYF; cdr3_nt: TGCGCCAGCAGCCGGACAGCTTCCCAAGAGACCCAGTACTTC
d_call: TRBD2; v_call: TRBV27; j_call: TRBJ2-7; clone_size: .; cdr3_aa: CASSIQLAGGPYEQYF; cdr3_nt: TGTGCCAGCAGTATACAACTCGCGGGAGGGCCGTACGAGCAGTACTTC
d_call: .; v_call: TRBV25-1; j_call: TRBJ2-7; clone_size: few; cdr3_aa: CASSFQDEQYF; cdr3_nt: TGTGCCAGCAGCTTCCAGGACGAGCAGTACTTC
d_call: .; v_call: TRBV4-1; j_call: TRBJ1-1; clone_size: medium-sized; cdr3_aa: CASSQGYAEAFF; cdr3_nt: TGCGCCAGCAGCCAGGGGTACGCTGAAGCTTTCTTT
d_call: TRBD1; v_call: TRBV5-6; j_call: TRBJ1-3; clone_size: once; cdr3_aa: CASSPPGTGGRNTIYF; cdr3_nt: TGTGCCAGCAGTCCTCCCGGGACAGGGGGGAGAAACACCATATATTTT
d_call: .; v_call: TRBV4-3; j_call: TRBJ2-5; clone_size: .; cdr3_aa: CASSQEGTPQETQYF; cdr3_nt: TGCGCCAGCAGCCAAGAGGGGACACCACAAGAGACCCAGTACTTC
d_call: .; v_call: TRBV7-2; j_call: TRBJ2-7; clone_size: .; cdr3_aa: CASSFGGISYEQYF; cdr3_nt: TGTGCCAGCAGCTTTGGGGGGATCTCCTACGAGCAGTACTTC
d_call: .; v_call: TRBV5-1; j_call: TRBJ1-2; clone_size: .; cdr3_aa: CASSWGSADGYTF; cdr3_nt: TGCGCCAGCAGCTGGGGATCAGCGGATGGCTACACCTTC